Below are 14 T cell receptor beta chains sequenced from a single sample in a study of cytomegalovirus exposure and HLA in healthy donors. Method: immunoSEQ multiplex PCR; TCRdb's copy keeps in-frame clones and lacks some. Here the sample spans tens of thousands of clones, approximately 94% being singletons. Sequenced sample: PBMCs. The receptors originated from a woman under 30 in good health and CMV-seropositive.

The chain employs TRBV7-9 and TRBJ1-1; D perhaps matches TRBD1 (6 bases). V was clipped by 5 bases and J by 2 bases, with 12 bases between them. This CDR3 has 14 residues. Looked up from germline, CDR1 is SEHNR and CDR2 is FQNEAQ (reference sequence). For the CDR3, the DNA is TGTGCCAGCAGCCCGACCAGGGGCAACACTGAAGCTTTCTTT. It specifies CASSPTRGNTEAFF.

The chain joins TRBV27 to TRBJ1-2; D perhaps matches TRBD1 (6 bases). Looked up from germline, CDR1 is MNHEY and CDR2 is SMNVEV (reference sequence). This CDR3 comprises 14 residues. Trimming pared 6 bases from V and 7 bases from J, leaving 18 bases between. CDR3 coding DNA: TGTGCCAGCAGCTCCTCGGGGGGGGCCCGTGGCTACACCTTC. Encoded protein: CASSSSGGARGYTF.

This CDR3 reads CASKHRDRGSYEQYF. The CDR3 DNA reads as TGTGCCAGCAAACACCGGGACAGGGGGTCCTACGAGCAGTACTTC. J is TRBJ2-7 and V is TRBV28, with 11 bases aligning to TRBD1. Germline CDR1 and CDR2: MDHEN and SYDVKM. This CDR3 is 15 amino acids long. J lost 1 base, V lost 7 bases, and 6 bases had no gene match.

Notes on this clone: Distinct nucleotide sequences in the sample also encode this CDR3. The chain recombines TRBV5-4 with TRBJ1-1; 8 bases map to TRBD1. Unmatched junction bases numbered 6, after V lost 1 base and J lost 4 bases. This CDR3 is 15 amino acids long. CDR1 and CDR2 (germline): SGHNT, YYREEE (reference sequence). In nucleotides, the CDR3 is TGTGCCAGCAGCTTGCAGCAGGGGGCAGCCACTGAAGCTTTCTTT. It is translated as CASSLQQGAATEAFF.

V usage is TRBV6-1 and J usage is TRBJ1-2; no clear D gene. CDR1 MNHNS and CDR2 SASEGT come from the germline V gene. The CDR3 sequence is 14 residues long. Deletions cut 2 bases from V and 3 bases from J, with 10 bases between. The CDR3 is CASSEYVGDYGYTF. CDR3 DNA sequence: TGTGCCAGCAGTGAATATGTCGGGGACTATGGCTACACCTTC.

The rearrangement links TRBV4-2 to TRBJ2-3; 9 bases align to TRBD1. The CDR3 contains 14 residues. The germline CDR1 and CDR2 sequences are LGHNA and YNFKEQ. The J segment lost 5 bases and the V segment lost 3 bases, leaving 3 bases of the junction unmatched. This CDR3 is CASSHGDREDTQYF. The CDR3 DNA follows: TGTGCCAGCAGCCATGGGGACAGGGAAGATACGCAGTATTTT.

V and J are TRBV6-1 and TRBJ2-1; 9 nucleotides line up with TRBD2. The CDR3 runs 16 residues. Germline CDR1 MNHNS, CDR2 SASEGT. J lost 7 bases, V lost 4 bases, and 11 bases had no gene match. Here the CDR3 DNA reads TGTGCCAGCAGTGGGATAGCGGGGGCCCCCCCGAATGAGCAGTTCTTC. This sequence encodes CASSGIAGAPPNEQFF.

This chain connects TRBV27 to TRBJ2-3; D not certain. The V gene lost 5 bases and the J gene lost 2 bases, with 5 bases spanning the gap. Germline assignment: CDR1 MNHEY and CDR2 SMNVEV (reference sequence). CDR3 length equals 12 residues. This chain's CDR3 is CASSPHTDTQYF. The CDR3 DNA sequence: TGTGCCAGCAGTCCCCACACAGATACGCAGTATTTT.

The J gene is TRBJ1-1, the V gene TRBV11-2, with 10 positions matching TRBD1. Germline V gene data show CDR1 as SGHAT and CDR2 as FQNNGV. V lost 4 bases to trimming and J lost 3 bases; unmatched junction nucleotides: 8. This CDR3 comprises 16 residues. This chain's CDR3 is CASSSGQGWEYTEAFF. The CDR3 DNA reads TGTGCCAGCAGCTCGGGACAGGGGTGGGAGTACACTGAAGCTTTCTTT.

The chain has TRBV6-6 and TRBJ2-1; D uncertain. The CDR3 contains 13 residues. Germline CDR1 is MNHNY and CDR2 is SVGAGI (reference sequence). Trimming pared 4 bases from V and 4 bases from J, leaving 8 bases between. The DNA for the CDR3 is TGTGCCAGCAGTTCTTCAGGATACAATGAGCAGTTCTTC. This codes for CASSSSGYNEQFF.

The chain carries TRBV7-8 and TRBJ2-3; possible D gene TRBD2, 6 bases. The CDR3 loop spans 15 amino acids. Trimming took 5 bases from V and 2 from J, leaving 14 bases between them. The V gene's germline CDR1 is SGHVS and CDR2 FQNEAQ. This CDR3 reads CASSRRGGHTDTQYF. CDR3 nucleotide sequence: TGTGCCAGCAGCCGACGAGGAGGGCACACAGATACGCAGTATTTT.

The chain joins TRBV28 to TRBJ1-1; D is possibly TRBD1 (5 bases). The V end was cut by 10 bases, the J end by 5 bases, with 14 bases between. Germline assignment: CDR1 MDHEN and CDR2 SYDVKM. The CDR3 is 12 residues long. CDR3 region: CAIGGGRTEAFF. The DNA for the CDR3 is TGTGCCATCGGGGGAGGACGGACTGAAGCTTTCTTT.

Here the CDR3 reads CASSAGGTLYEQYF. CDR3 DNA: TGCGCCAGCAGCGCGGGGGGGACTCTCTACGAGCAGTACTTC. The rearrangement joins TRBV5-1 to TRBJ2-7, with TRBD2 matching over 9 bases. This CDR3 has 14 amino acids. Trimming cost V 4 bases and J 3 bases; bases outside gene matches: 5. Germline V gives CDR1 SGHRS, CDR2 YFSETQ. The whole variable domain, filled in from reference TRBV5-1 and TRBJ2-7, reads KAGVTQTPRYLIKTRGQQVTLSCSPISGHRSVSWYQQTPGQGLQFLFEYFSETQRNKGNFPGRFSGRQFSNSRSEMNVSTLELGDSALYLCASSAGGTLYEQYFGPGTRLTVT.

The chain recombines TRBV7-2 with TRBJ1-6, with TRBD1 as a possible D gene (5 bases). This CDR3 has 14 residues. Germline V gives CDR1 SGHTA, CDR2 FQGNSA. Trimming removed 6 bases at V and 10 bases at J, with 16 bases between. Here the CDR3 reads CASSTSGNGSPLHF. The CDR3 region has the DNA TGTGCCAGCAGTACCTCAGGGAATGGCTCACCCCTCCACTTT.